The 32 T cell receptor beta chains below come from one sample, sequenced in a study of OX40 agonist ivuxolimab in advanced cancers. Clones were read by immunoSEQ multiplex PCR, and TCRdb kept only the in-frame ones, dropping some. Among some 100,000 clones listed, 90% were seen once. Specimen: CD4+ or CD8+ T cells sorted from blood, collected in a trial of the OX40 agonist ivuxolimab. The source of these receptors is an adult with an advanced solid tumor such as melanoma, head and neck, liver or kidney cancer.

In this sample, this clone turned up once. The chain combines TRBV9 with TRBJ2-3; D possibly matches TRBD1 or TRBD2 (5 bases each). The V end was cut by 0 bases, the J end by 3 bases, with 11 bases between. Germline CDR1 reads SGDLS; CDR2 reads YYNGEE. The CDR3 loop spans 15 amino acids. The DNA for the CDR3 is TGTGCCAGCAGCGTAGATCAGGGAGTTACAGATACGCAGTATTTT. Protein: CASSVDQGVTDTQYF.

J is TRBJ2-2 and V is TRBV18; 12 bases agree with TRBD2. The V gene end was trimmed by 7 bases and the J gene end by 0 bases; junction bases not matched to a gene: 3. Germline assignment: CDR1 KGHSH and CDR2 LQKENI. This CDR3 is 16 amino acids long. The CDR3 sequence is CASYGLAGSNTGELFF. The DNA of the CDR3 is TGTGCCAGCTATGGACTAGCGGGATCGAACACCGGGGAGCTGTTTTTT.

The chain recombines TRBV7-2 with TRBJ2-3; either TRBD1 or TRBD2 may supply D (5 bases each). The V and J ends lost 1 base and 1 base respectively, with 9 bases between them. The CDR3 extends over 15 amino acids. Looked up from germline, CDR1 is SGHTA and CDR2 is FQGNSA. CDR3 sequence (DNA): TGTGCCAGCAGCTTAGTGTTGGGGGGCACAGATACGCAGTATTTT. It translates to CASSLVLGGTDTQYF.

The V and J genes are TRBV9 and TRBJ1-1; the D is unclear. The CDR3 consists of 15 residues. Germline values: CDR1 SGDLS, CDR2 YYNGEE. Trimming cost V 0 bases and J 4 bases, with 13 bases left between them. CDR3 amino acids: CASSVDGFLGTEAFF. The CDR3 coding sequence is TGTGCCAGCAGCGTAGATGGATTCCTCGGCACTGAAGCTTTCTTT.

This clone was seen a single time. The chain is built from TRBV7-8 and TRBJ2-1; TRBD1 or TRBD2 may be the D gene (5 bases each). Germline assignment: CDR1 SGHVS and CDR2 FQNEAQ. The V end lost 2 bases, the J end lost 4 bases, and 15 bases lay between the germline ends. The CDR3 has 16 amino acids. In DNA, the CDR3 is TGTGCCAGCAGCTTATCAGGTGGGGGTCGGTACAATGAGCAGTTCTTC. It codes for CASSLSGGGRYNEQFF.

The chain joins TRBV11-3 to TRBJ2-1; 9 nucleotides match TRBD2. This CDR3 is built from 15 residues. Trimming took 2 bases from V and 8 from J; bases not matched to a gene: 7. From germline, CDR1 is SGHNT and CDR2 YENEEA. CDR3 amino acids: CASSLNAGGQDEQFF. The DNA of the CDR3 is TGTGCCAGCAGCTTAAATGCGGGAGGGCAGGATGAGCAGTTCTTC.

V is TRBV5-6 and J is TRBJ1-5; 7 bases fit TRBD1. The CDR3 is 16 residues long. The ends lost 2 bases at V and 5 bases at J; junction bases unmatched: 10. Germline V gene lookup returns CDR1 SGHDT and CDR2 YYEEEE. The CDR3 reads CASSLYLTGYDQPQHF. As DNA, the CDR3 is TGTGCCAGCAGCTTATATCTGACAGGGTACGATCAGCCCCAGCATTTT. The full variable domain, in which reference TRBV5-6 and TRBJ1-5 provide the parts outside the CDR3, is DAGVTQSPTHLIKTRGQQVTLRCSPKSGHDTVSWYQQALGQGPQFIFQYYEEEERQRGNFPDRFSGHQFPNYSSELNVNALLLGDSALYLCASSLYLTGYDQPQHFGDGTRLSIL.

The chain has TRBV19 and TRBJ2-2; 8 bases line up with TRBD2. Germline V CDR1 and CDR2: LNHDA, SQIVND (reference sequence). V was pared by 5 bases and J by 6 bases, with 5 bases of the junction left unmatched. CDR3 length equals 14 residues. CDR3 sequence: CASSPREGSGELFF. The CDR3 DNA reads TGTGCCAGTAGTCCCCGGGAGGGTTCCGGGGAGCTGTTTTTT.

The chain has TRBV20-1 and TRBJ2-1; D is unresolved. CDR3 length: 11 amino acids. V lost 3 bases, J lost 12 bases, and 12 bases lay in between. Germline V lookup: CDR1 DFQATT, CDR2 SNEGSKA (reference sequence). CDR3 protein: CSASPDLVQFF. DNA for the CDR3: TGCAGTGCTAGCCCAGATCTAGTGCAGTTCTTC.

The rearrangement uses TRBV2 and TRBJ2-1, with D perhaps TRBD2 (5 bases). CDR3 length: 17 amino acids. Trimming took 1 base from V and 3 from J, leaving 16 bases between them. The germline V gene has CDR1 SNHLY and CDR2 FYNNEI. CDR3 nucleotides: TGTGCCAGCAGTGAAGATGATCGGGGAGAGCACTACAATGAGCAGTTCTTC. This translates into CASSEDDRGEHYNEQFF.

V and J are TRBV4-1 and TRBJ2-6, with a tentative D call TRBD1 (5 bases). V was cut by 2 bases and J by 0 bases, with 11 bases left in between. The CDR3 totals 17 residues. Germline assignment: CDR1 MGHRA and CDR2 YSYEKL. CDR3 protein: CASSQQPTASGANVLTF. CDR3 nucleotides: TGCGCCAGCAGCCAACAACCGACAGCCTCTGGGGCCAACGTCCTGACTTTC.

This clone was seen just once. V is TRBV4-1 and J is TRBJ2-2; D not resolved. The ends were cut back, 0 bases at V and 5 bases at J, with 13 bases in the middle. The CDR3 consists of 16 residues. Germline assignment: CDR1 MGHRA and CDR2 YSYEKL. The CDR3 coding sequence is TGCGCCAGCAGCCAAGACGGCGCATTGCGGACCGGGGAGCTGTTTTTT. It encodes CASSQDGALRTGELFF.

J is TRBJ1-4 and V is TRBV6-6, with D uncertain. The germline gives CDR1 MNHNY, CDR2 SVGAGI (reference sequence). CDR3 length equals 13 residues. V was trimmed by 6 bases and J by 7 bases, leaving 12 bases between them. CDR3 in amino acids: CASSRSIGEKLFF. CDR3 nucleotide sequence: TGTGCCAGCAGCCGCTCGATAGGTGAAAAACTGTTTTTT.

This sequence joins TRBV2 and TRBJ2-2; 10 nucleotides agree with TRBD2. Germline V gene data show CDR1 as SNHLY and CDR2 as FYNNEI. V was pared by 6 bases and J by 2 bases, with 3 bases of the junction left unmatched. The CDR3 totals 15 residues. CDR3 residues: CASRLLAGNTGELFF. CDR3 coding DNA: TGTGCCAGCAGACTACTAGCGGGAAACACCGGGGAGCTGTTTTTT.

V and J are TRBV7-3 and TRBJ2-3; 9 nucleotides align to TRBD1. The CDR3 length is 18 residues. V dropped 0 bases and J dropped 2; count of bases not matched to a gene: 9. Germline values: CDR1 SGHTA, CDR2 FQGTGA. The CDR3 DNA reads TGTGCCAGCAGCTTAACCGCGAGCGGGACAGGGAACACAGATACGCAGTATTTT. It translates to CASSLTASGTGNTDTQYF.

The chain carries TRBV4-2 and TRBJ2-3; tentatively, D is TRBD2 (6 bases). The CDR3 runs 17 residues. Deletions cut 0 bases from V and 0 bases from J, with 13 bases between. The germline V gene has CDR1 LGHNA and CDR2 YNFKEQ. CDR3 amino acids: CASSQDLTGASTDTQYF. The CDR3 bases are TGTGCCAGCAGCCAAGATCTTACGGGAGCTAGCACAGATACGCAGTATTTT.

The rearrangement uses TRBV7-8 and TRBJ2-7; 12 bases are a match to TRBD1. This CDR3 has 15 residues. With 2 bases clipped from V and 6 bases from J, the junction kept 5 bases outside the gene matches. Germline CDR1 and CDR2: SGHVS and FQNEAQ. DNA for the CDR3: TGTGCCAGCAGCTTAAAGGGACAGGGGGCATTCGAGCAGTACTTC. Its protein product is CASSLKGQGAFEQYF. The full variable domain, completed using reference TRBV7-8 and TRBJ2-7, is GAGVSQSPRYKVAKRGQDVALRCDPISGHVSLFWYQQALGQGPEFLTYFQNEAQLDKSGLPSDRFFAERPEGSVSTLKIQRTQQEDSAVYLCASSLKGQGAFEQYFGPGTRLTVT.

V usage is TRBV19 and J usage is TRBJ2-7, with D tentatively TRBD2 (5 bases). Trimming stripped 4 bases from V and 4 bases from J, with 14 bases between. CDR3 length: 14 amino acids. Germline CDR1 reads LNHDA; CDR2 reads SQIVND (reference sequence). CDR3 DNA: TGTGCCAGTAGTAGGCCGGGATCCGGGTACGAGCAGTACTTC. Its translation: CASSRPGSGYEQYF.

The sample holds a few counts of this clone. Other DNA variants within this sample encode the same CDR3. The chain has TRBV5-1 and TRBJ2-4; weak D call: TRBD2 (6 bases). The germline V and J ends were trimmed by 4 bases and 0 bases, with 17 bases remaining between them. From germline, CDR1 is SGHRS and CDR2 YFSETQ. CDR3 length: 17 residues. The CDR3 sequence is CASSLNSGLRAKNIQYF. The CDR3 region has the DNA TGCGCCAGCAGCCTGAATTCGGGACTCCGAGCCAAAAACATTCAGTACTTC.

The chain links TRBV7-9 to TRBJ1-4; D gene uncertain. CDR1 and CDR2 (germline): SEHNR, FQNEAQ (reference sequence). Trimming took 6 bases from V and 6 from J, leaving 17 bases between them. The CDR3 is 15 residues long. The CDR3 region has the DNA TGTGCCAGCAGATCCGACCGATTAATGGATGAAAAACTGTTTTTT. This codes for CASRSDRLMDEKLFF.

This clone has more than one count but fewer than ten. The chain uses TRBV5-1 and TRBJ2-1; 8 nucleotides agree with TRBD2. Germline lookup yields CDR1 SGHRS and CDR2 YFSETQ. There are 14 residues in the CDR3. Trimming at V came to 3 bases and at J to 7 bases, leaving 6 bases not matched to a gene. CDR3 DNA sequence: TGCGCCAGCAGCTCCCCGGCTAGCGGGAATGAGCAGTTCTTC. Residues: CASSSPASGNEQFF.

The chain is built from TRBV28 and TRBJ2-1, with D unresolved. The CDR3 is 15 residues long. The V and J ends lost 7 bases and 3 bases respectively, with 16 bases between them. Germline V gives CDR1 MDHEN, CDR2 SYDVKM. The CDR3 reads CASTLGGGNYNEQFF. The CDR3 nucleotides read TGTGCCAGCACCCTGGGTGGCGGCAACTACAATGAGCAGTTCTTC.

In nucleotides, the CDR3 is TGTGCCAGCAGCCGCAGGGGCCCGATTTCCAATGAGCAGTTCTTC. As protein: CASSRRGPISNEQFF. The chain employs TRBV14 and TRBJ2-1, with D possibly being TRBD1 (6 bases). The CDR3 is 15 residues long. In germline, CDR1 is SGHDN, CDR2 FVKESK. The V end lost 4 bases, the J end lost 6 bases, and 16 bases lay between the germline ends.

The genes are TRBV19 and TRBJ2-2, with 7 bases that match TRBD2. This CDR3 contains 15 residues. Unmatched junction bases numbered 7, after V lost 4 bases and J lost 5 bases. Germline V gives CDR1 LNHDA, CDR2 SQIVND (reference sequence). CDR3 in amino acids: CASSTLVGGTGELFF. The CDR3 DNA follows: TGTGCCAGTAGTACACTCGTGGGAGGGACCGGGGAGCTGTTTTTT.

This chain joins TRBV11-2 and TRBJ2-2, with D maybe TRBD2 (5 bases). The V end was cut by 5 bases, the J end by 1 base, with 8 bases between. The CDR3 consists of 14 residues. Germline V gene sequence: CDR1 SGHAT, CDR2 FQNNGV. The CDR3 loop is CASSMSGNTGELFF. CDR3 DNA sequence: TGTGCCAGCAGCATGAGCGGGAACACCGGGGAGCTGTTTTTT.

This clone appeared once. V and J are TRBV7-3 and TRBJ2-1; 8 nucleotides line up with TRBD2. CDR3 length equals 17 residues. The V gene end was trimmed by 0 bases and the J gene end by 6 bases; junction bases not matched to a gene: 10. The V gene's germline CDR1 is SGHTA and CDR2 FQGTGA. The CDR3 DNA sequence: TGTGCCAGCAGCTTAACCCGGGGGTTAGCGGGGAGCAATGAGCAGTTCTTC. Its translation: CASSLTRGLAGSNEQFF.

This clone was found once. V usage is TRBV28 and J usage is TRBJ2-7; no clear D gene. V lost 1 base and J lost 2, with 9 bases in between. The CDR3 is made up of 14 amino acids. The germline V gene has CDR1 MDHEN and CDR2 SYDVKM. CDR3 sequence (DNA): TGTGCCAGCAGTTTATTGCAGAAAACCTACGAGCAGTACTTC. Translation: CASSLLQKTYEQYF.

CDR3 sequence (DNA): TGTGCCAGCAGCCCTTCGGGACTGAGCACAGATACGCAGTATTTT. It is translated as CASSPSGLSTDTQYF. This sequence joins TRBV6-5 and TRBJ2-3; the D gene is possibly TRBD2 (6 bases). V gave up 6 bases and J gave up 0 bases, with 13 bases separating them. Germline V CDR1 and CDR2: MNHEY, SVGAGI. The CDR3 totals 15 residues.

V and J are TRBV28 and TRBJ2-7; 7 nucleotides agree with TRBD1. Germline V CDR1 and CDR2: MDHEN, SYDVKM. The CDR3 has 17 residues. Trimming cost V 5 bases and J 0 bases; bases outside gene matches: 13. Here the CDR3 reads CASSARRRTGSSYEQYF. The CDR3 DNA is TGTGCCAGCAGTGCACGCCGTCGGACAGGTAGCTCCTACGAGCAGTACTTC.

V gene TRBV27 combines with J gene TRBJ2-7; D uncertain. Germline V gene sequence: CDR1 MNHEY, CDR2 SMNVEV (reference sequence). V lost 6 bases, J lost 3 bases, and 15 bases lay in between. The length of the CDR3 is 14 residues. CDR3 sequence: CASRPLEFFYEQYF. In nucleotides, the CDR3 is TGTGCCAGCAGACCCTTGGAGTTCTTCTACGAGCAGTACTTC.

The J gene is TRBJ2-2, the V gene TRBV7-9; D may correspond to TRBD1 or TRBD2 (5 bases each). The CDR3 is 17 amino acids. CDR1 is SEHNR, CDR2 FQNEAQ, per germline (reference sequence). The V and J ends lost 6 bases and 2 bases respectively, with 19 bases between them. The CDR3 sequence is CASSFNFGGFNTGELFF. In DNA, the CDR3 is TGTGCCAGCAGTTTCAACTTTGGGGGATTTAACACCGGGGAGCTGTTTTTT.

The rearrangement uses TRBV5-1 and TRBJ1-4; unclear D gene. Between the trimmed V and J ends, which lost 0 bases and 1 base, there was a span of 7 bases. Germline CDR1 and CDR2: SGHRS and YFSETQ. The CDR3 is made up of 15 amino acids. The CDR3 DNA reads TGCGCCAGCAGCTTGGTGGTCGGAACTAATGAAAAACTGTTTTTT. Translating it yields CASSLVVGTNEKLFF.